The next 9 T cell receptor beta chains were all read from a single sample in a study of blood T cell repertoires in COVID-19. Sequencing was performed with immunoSEQ multiplex PCR; in TCRdb, only in-frame clones are kept and a portion is missing. Altogether some 250,000 clones are present, 88% being singletons, with the ten largest covering more than 0.95%. Material for sequencing was peripheral blood. These receptor sequences come from a middle-aged woman who had recovered from COVID-19.

The V and J genes are TRBV30 and TRBJ2-1; D is possibly TRBD2 (5 bases). V lost 5 bases and J lost 5, with 16 bases in between. Germline assignment: CDR1 GTSNPN and CDR2 SVGIG (reference sequence). This CDR3 has 14 residues. This chain's CDR3 is CAWGRGLAHNEQFF. The CDR3 bases are TGTGCCTGGGGACGGGGTCTAGCCCACAATGAGCAGTTCTTC.

The CDR3 DNA reads TGTGCCAGCAGCTCCGGGACAGGGTCGACCTATGGCTACACCTTC. Translation gives CASSSGTGSTYGYTF. The chain employs TRBV6-4 and TRBJ1-2, with 9 bases aligning to TRBD1. Germline CDR1 is MRHNA and CDR2 is SNTAGT. V lost 6 bases to trimming and J lost 4 bases; unmatched junction nucleotides: 9. The length of the CDR3 is 15 residues.

This chain joins TRBV24-1 and TRBJ2-1; 12 nucleotides align to TRBD2. This CDR3 region has 15 residues. Trimming removed 8 bases from V and 4 bases from J; junction bases left unmatched: 5. Germline CDR1 reads KGHDR; CDR2 reads SFDVKD. The CDR3 loop reads CATTSGTSGYNEQFF. DNA for the CDR3: TGTGCCACCACATCAGGGACTAGCGGGTACAATGAGCAGTTCTTC.

The V call is TRBV6-5, the J call TRBJ1-1, with D uncertain. CDR3 length equals 15 residues. With 3 bases removed from V and 3 bases from J, the gap between germline ends came to 14 bases. In germline, CDR1 is MNHEY, CDR2 SVGAGI. This chain's CDR3 is CASSYRGWVDTEAFF. CDR3 nucleotide sequence: TGTGCCAGCAGTTATCGGGGATGGGTGGACACTGAAGCTTTCTTT.

The chain is built from TRBV19 and TRBJ2-7; 10 nucleotides align to TRBD1. From germline, CDR1 is LNHDA and CDR2 SQIVND (reference sequence). Trimming removed 5 bases from V and 6 bases from J; junction bases left unmatched: 7. The CDR3 sequence is 14 residues long. DNA for the CDR3: TGTGCCAGTAGTTCCGGACAGGGGGTTGGCGAGCAGTACTTC. It codes for CASSSGQGVGEQYF. Full variable domain (remainder filled in from reference TRBV19 and TRBJ2-7): DGGITQSPKYLFRKEGQNVTLSCEQNLNHDAMYWYRQDPGQGLRLIYYSQIVNDFQKGDIAEGYSVSREKKESFPLTVTSAQKNPTAFYLCASSSGQGVGEQYFGPGTRLTVT.

The rearrangement uses TRBV28 and TRBJ2-7; the D gene is possibly TRBD1 (7 bases). This CDR3 is 13 amino acids long. Germline loops: CDR1 MDHEN, CDR2 SYDVKM. The V end was cut by 5 bases, the J end by 3 bases, with 11 bases between. The CDR3 spells CASSPQGGYEQYF. CDR3 nucleotides: TGTGCCAGCAGTCCCCAGGGGGGCTACGAGCAGTACTTC.

V usage is TRBV6-5 and J usage is TRBJ1-2, with 7 bases fitting TRBD1. The CDR3 totals 15 residues. The J segment lost 0 bases and the V segment lost 5 bases, leaving 6 bases of the junction unmatched. Per germline, CDR1 MNHEY and CDR2 SVGAGI. The CDR3 spells CASSPRQGPNYGYTF. In nucleotides, the CDR3 is TGTGCCAGCAGTCCCCGACAGGGACCTAACTATGGCTACACCTTC.

This clone was seen only once. The chain uses TRBV11-3 and TRBJ1-1, with unresolved D. CDR3 length equals 15 residues. Per germline, CDR1 SGHNT and CDR2 YENEEA. V was shortened by 1 base and J by 1 base, with 10 bases between the two germline ends. This CDR3 reads CASSLGARGNTEAFF. In DNA, the CDR3 is TGTGCCAGCAGCTTAGGCGCCCGGGGGAACACTGAAGCTTTCTTT. Full variable domain (outside the CDR3, taken from reference TRBV11-3 and TRBJ1-1): EAGVVQSPRYKIIEKKQPVAFWCNPISGHNTLYWYLQNLGQGPELLIRYENEEAVDDSQLPKDRFSAERLKGVDSTLKIQPAELGDSAVYLCASSLGARGNTEAFFGQGTRLTVV.

The chain couples TRBV6-5 to TRBJ2-7; 7 nucleotides match TRBD1. V trimming: 8 bases; J trimming: 4 bases; junction bases outside the gene matches: 8. Germline V gives CDR1 MNHEY, CDR2 SVGAGI. The length of the CDR3 is 13 residues. For the CDR3, the DNA is TGTGCCAGCGAGGGACAGCAGACTTACGAGCAGTACTTC. It is translated as CASEGQQTYEQYF.